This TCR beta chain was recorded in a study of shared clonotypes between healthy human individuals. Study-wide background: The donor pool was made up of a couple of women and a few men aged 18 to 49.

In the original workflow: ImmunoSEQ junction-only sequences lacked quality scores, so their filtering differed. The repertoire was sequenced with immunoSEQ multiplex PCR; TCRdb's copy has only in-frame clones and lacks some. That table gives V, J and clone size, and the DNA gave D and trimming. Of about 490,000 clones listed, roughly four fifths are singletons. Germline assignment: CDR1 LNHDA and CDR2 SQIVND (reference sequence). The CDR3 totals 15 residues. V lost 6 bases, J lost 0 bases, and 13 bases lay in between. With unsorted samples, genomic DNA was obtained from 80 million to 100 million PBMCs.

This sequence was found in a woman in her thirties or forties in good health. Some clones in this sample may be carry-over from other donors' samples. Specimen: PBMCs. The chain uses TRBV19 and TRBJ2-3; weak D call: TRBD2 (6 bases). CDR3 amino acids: CASRLERASTDTQYF. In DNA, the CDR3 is TGTGCCAGTAGACTAGAGCGGGCTAGCACAGATACGCAGTATTTT.